A selection of T cell receptor beta chains follows, all from one sample in a study of T cell responses to AZD1222 COVID-19 vaccine. Repertoires were generated with immunoSEQ multiplex PCR, while TCRdb's copy carries only in-frame clones and drops some. The sample records more than 70,000 clones, more than 85% being singletons. Sequencing used peripheral blood, obtained 28 days after the second AZD1222 dose. The receptors were sampled from an adult who received the AZD1222 COVID-19 vaccine. Both conserved end residues are part of each CDR3. Fields, in order: clone size, CDR3 length, V gene, J gene, D gene, CDR3 protein, CDR3 DNA. The D gene is left open where the match is weak. The size entry is marked missing in some rows and otherwise reads once, few, many or a size class.

>.|15|TRBV30|TRBJ1-4|.
CAWSAETGSNEKLFF
TGTGCCTGGAGTGCCGAGACAGGATCGAATGAAAAACTGTTTTTT
>.|15|TRBV6-2/TRBV6-3|TRBJ1-2|TRBD1
CASSISGTGNYGYTF
TGTGCCAGCAGTATTTCTGGGACAGGCAACTATGGCTACACCTTC
>.|13|TRBV7-9|TRBJ1-3|.
CASSEGGGNTIYF
TGTGCCAGCAGCGAGGGCGGGGGAAACACCATATATTTT
>.|14|TRBV5-1|TRBJ2-7|TRBD1
CASSPQTYRGEQYF
TGCGCCAGCAGCCCCCAAACCTACAGGGGTGAGCAGTACTTC
>.|15|TRBV6-2/TRBV6-3|TRBJ2-2|.
CASSYPTRATGELFF
TGTGCCAGCAGTTACCCTACCCGGGCCACCGGGGAGCTGTTTTTT
>once|15|TRBV24-1|TRBJ1-1|TRBD1
CATSDWRQGSTEAFF
TGTGCCACCAGTGATTGGAGACAGGGCAGCACTGAAGCTTTCTTT
>.|13|TRBV6-5|TRBJ1-2|.
CASSYGKGNGYTF
TGTGCCAGCAGTTACGGGAAAGGCAATGGCTACACCTTC
>.|15|TRBV13|TRBJ1-2|.
CASSPPGLDLYGYTF
TGTGCCAGCAGTCCTCCGGGACTGGACCTCTATGGCTACACCTTC
>.|15|TRBV28|TRBJ1-5|TRBD1
CASSFQGQFNQPQHF
TGTGCCAGCAGTTTTCAGGGACAGTTCAATCAGCCCCAGCATTTT
>.|16|TRBV6-2/TRBV6-3|TRBJ1-1|.
CASSYAQQGSYTEAFF
TGTGCCAGCAGTTATGCCCAGCAGGGGTCTTACACTGAAGCTTTCTTT
>once|15|TRBV6-2/TRBV6-3|TRBJ2-1|TRBD2
CASSSLAGDYNEQFF
TGTGCCAGCAGTTCCCTAGCGGGAGACTACAATGAGCAGTTCTTC
>.|13|TRBV20-1|TRBJ1-2|.
CSASRQGGYGYTF
TGCAGTGCTAGTCGGCAGGGAGGCTATGGCTACACCTTC
>.|16|TRBV24-1|TRBJ2-3|.
CATSDLGGLSTDTQYF
TGTGCCACCAGTGATTTGGGGGGCCTTTCCACAGATACGCAGTATTTT
>.|15|TRBV5-1|TRBJ2-7|.
CASSTSGKHSYEQYF
TGCGCCAGCAGCACCTCCGGGAAACACTCCTACGAGCAGTACTTC
>.|15|TRBV11-2|TRBJ2-5|TRBD2
CASSPPGGQKETQYF
TGTGCCAGCAGTCCACCGGGGGGGCAGAAGGAGACCCAGTACTTC
>.|13|TRBV2|TRBJ1-4|TRBD1
CASSEQGAEKLFF
TGTGCCAGCAGTGAACAGGGGGCTGAAAAACTGTTTTTT
>.|14|TRBV5-6|TRBJ1-2|TRBD1
CASSLRTGNYGYTF
TGTGCCAGCAGCCTTAGGACAGGGAACTATGGCTACACCTTC
>.|14|TRBV9|TRBJ2-7|.
CASSVGTPSYEQYF
TGTGCCAGCAGCGTAGGGACTCCCTCCTACGAGCAGTACTTC
>.|13|TRBV6-5|TRBJ2-1|TRBD2
CASKDSGSDEQFF
TGTGCCAGCAAGGATAGCGGGAGCGATGAGCAGTTCTTC
>.|13|TRBV3-1/TRBV3-2|TRBJ2-1|TRBD1
CASRGQGRHEQFF
TGTGCCAGCAGGGGACAGGGGCGACATGAGCAGTTCTTC
>.|15|TRBV5-6|TRBJ1-6|TRBD1
CASSLYGQGNSPLHF
TGTGCCAGCAGCTTGTATGGACAGGGGAATTCACCCCTCCACTTT
>.|14|TRBV6-5|TRBJ2-7|.
CASSYGGRSGEQYF
TGTGCCAGCAGTTACGGAGGACGTAGCGGTGAGCAGTACTTC
>.|13|TRBV30|TRBJ1-5|.
CAWRGDSNQPQHF
TGTGCCTGGAGGGGAGATAGCAATCAGCCCCAGCATTTT
>.|13|TRBV18|TRBJ2-1|.
CASSLGRDNEQFF
TGTGCCAGCTCACTGGGACGGGACAATGAGCAGTTCTTC
>once|14|TRBV6-5|TRBJ1-2|TRBD1
CASSPSAGGNGYTF
TGTGCCAGCAGCCCCTCGGCAGGGGGCAATGGCTACACCTTC
>.|13|TRBV28|TRBJ1-6|TRBD1
CATAGQKISPLHF
TGTGCCACCGCGGGACAGAAAATTTCACCCCTCCACTTT
>.|17|TRBV24-1|TRBJ2-2|TRBD2
CATSDLAGGTNTGELFF
TGTGCCACCAGTGATCTAGCGGGAGGAACGAACACCGGGGAGCTGTTTTTT
>.|17|TRBV28|TRBJ2-7|TRBD1
CASSLHYPGQGVYEQYF
TGTGCCAGCAGTTTACACTATCCGGGACAGGGGGTCTACGAGCAGTACTTC
>.|19|TRBV21-1|TRBJ2-7|.
CASSKPARRGPFETYEQYF
TGTGCCAGCAGCAAACCTGCCCGCCGCGGGCCCTTTGAGACCTACGAGCAGTACTTC
>.|14|TRBV5-1|TRBJ1-1|.
CASSFAGMNTEAFF
TGCGCCAGCAGCTTCGCAGGGATGAACACTGAAGCTTTCTTT
>once|16|TRBV10-3|TRBJ1-5|.
CAISDPREDSNQPQHF
TGTGCCATCAGTGATCCCAGGGAGGATAGCAATCAGCCCCAGCATTTT
>once|17|TRBV11-2|TRBJ1-3|TRBD1
CASSLSPGGISGNTIYF
TGTGCCAGCAGCTTATCCCCAGGGGGAATCTCTGGAAACACCATATATTTT
>.|14|TRBV6-2/TRBV6-3|TRBJ1-5|.
CASSYGGPGQPQHF
TGTGCCAGCAGTTACGGGGGACCGGGCCAGCCCCAGCATTTT
>.|10|TRBV28|TRBJ2-1|.
CASSYRRLFF
TGTGCCAGCAGTTACCGTCGTCTGTTCTTC
>.|15|TRBV6-5|TRBJ2-1|.
CASSYLQTDYNEQFF
TGTGCCAGCAGTTACCTCCAGACTGATTACAATGAGCAGTTCTTC
>.|14|TRBV27|TRBJ2-7|.
CASSLKVLSYEQYF
TGTGCCAGCAGTTTAAAGGTACTGTCCTACGAGCAGTACTTC
>.|14|TRBV27|TRBJ1-4|.
CASSLSGTNEKLFF
TGTGCCAGCAGTTTATCCGGGACTAATGAAAAACTGTTTTTT
>.|12|TRBV28|TRBJ2-7|TRBD1
CASSSGQDEQYF
TGTGCCAGCAGTTCCGGACAGGATGAGCAGTACTTC
>.|16|TRBV6-5|TRBJ2-3|TRBD1
CASSYGGQGGADTQYF
TGTGCCAGCAGTTACGGGGGCCAAGGGGGCGCAGATACGCAGTATTTT
>.|14|TRBV5-4|TRBJ2-1|.
CASSVGGQNNEQFF
TGTGCCAGCAGCGTGGGGGGACAAAACAATGAGCAGTTCTTC
>.|20|TRBV5-1|TRBJ2-1|TRBD2
CASSNPGLAGEGASYNEQFF
TGCGCCAGCAGCAACCCGGGACTAGCGGGAGAAGGGGCCTCCTACAATGAGCAGTTCTTC
>.|13|TRBV30|TRBJ1-4|.
CAWSGQSNEKLFF
TGTGCCTGGAGTGGGCAGAGTAATGAAAAACTGTTTTTT
>.|13|TRBV7-8|TRBJ1-1|TRBD1
CASRRDRDTEAFF
TGTGCCAGCCGCCGGGACAGGGACACTGAAGCTTTCTTT
>.|13|TRBV28|TRBJ1-1|.
CATQETFHTEAFF
TGTGCCACCCAAGAAACATTTCACACTGAAGCTTTCTTT
>.|14|TRBV9|TRBJ2-7|.
CASSVEAGDYEQYF
TGTGCCAGCAGCGTAGAGGCAGGGGACTACGAGCAGTACTTC
>once|18|TRBV24-1|TRBJ2-3|.
CATSDPAIVTDSTDTQYF
TGTGCCACCAGTGATCCCGCGATCGTTACCGACAGCACAGATACGCAGTATTTT
>once|15|TRBV9|TRBJ1-1|TRBD1
CASSVEGTVGTEAFF
TGTGCCAGCAGCGTAGAAGGGACAGTGGGCACTGAGGCTTTCTTT
>.|13|TRBV19|TRBJ2-1|TRBD2
CASSGLASNEQFF
TGTGCCAGTAGTGGACTAGCCAGTAATGAGCAGTTCTTC
>.|16|TRBV2|TRBJ1-1|TRBD1
CASSVPGQDMTTEAFF
TGTGCCAGCAGTGTCCCGGGACAGGACATGACCACTGAAGCTTTCTTT
>.|15|TRBV19|TRBJ2-1|TRBD2
CASSILAGGQDEQFF
TGTGCCAGTAGTATATTAGCGGGAGGGCAGGATGAGCAGTTCTTC
>.|15|TRBV7-3|TRBJ2-3|TRBD2
CASSWTSGSADTQYF
TGTGCCAGCAGCTGGACTAGCGGGAGCGCAGATACGCAGTATTTT
>.|14|TRBV7-2|TRBJ1-1|.
CASSLGPGNTEAFF
TGTGCCAGCAGCTTAGGGCCGGGGAACACTGAAGCTTTCTTT
>.|11|TRBV27|TRBJ1-1|.
CASRFGREAFF
TGTGCCAGCAGGTTCGGGAGGGAAGCTTTCTTT